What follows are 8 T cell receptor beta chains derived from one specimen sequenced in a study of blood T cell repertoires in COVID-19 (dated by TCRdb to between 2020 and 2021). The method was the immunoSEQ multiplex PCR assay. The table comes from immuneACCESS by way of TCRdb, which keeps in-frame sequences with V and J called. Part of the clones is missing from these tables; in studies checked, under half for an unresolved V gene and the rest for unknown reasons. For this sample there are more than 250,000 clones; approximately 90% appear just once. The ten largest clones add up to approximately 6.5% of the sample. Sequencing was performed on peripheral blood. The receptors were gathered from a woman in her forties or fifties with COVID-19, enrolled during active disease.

This CDR3 is CASSGGAGEKLFF. The CDR3 region has the DNA TGCGCCAGCAGCGGGGGCGCTGGGGAAAAACTGTTTTTT. This chain links TRBV5-1 with TRBJ1-4; perhaps TRBD1 as D (6 bases). Trimming shortened V by 4 bases and J by 8 bases, and 12 bases separated the two germline ends. CDR1 is SGHRS and CDR2 is YFSETQ in the germline V gene. This CDR3 region has 13 residues.

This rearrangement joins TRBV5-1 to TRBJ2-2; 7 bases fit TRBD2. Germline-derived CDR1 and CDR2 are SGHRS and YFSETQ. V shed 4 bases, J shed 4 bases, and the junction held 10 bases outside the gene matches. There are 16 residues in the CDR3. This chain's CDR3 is CASSLILVAGTGELFF. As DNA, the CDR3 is TGCGCCAGCAGCCTTATACTCGTAGCGGGCACCGGGGAGCTGTTTTTT.

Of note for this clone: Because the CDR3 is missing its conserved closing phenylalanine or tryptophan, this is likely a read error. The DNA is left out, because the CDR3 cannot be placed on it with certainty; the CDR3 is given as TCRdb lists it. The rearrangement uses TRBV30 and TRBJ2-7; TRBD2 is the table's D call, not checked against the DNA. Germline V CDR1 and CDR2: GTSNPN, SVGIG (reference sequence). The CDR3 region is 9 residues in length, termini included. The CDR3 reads CALLSGRYG.

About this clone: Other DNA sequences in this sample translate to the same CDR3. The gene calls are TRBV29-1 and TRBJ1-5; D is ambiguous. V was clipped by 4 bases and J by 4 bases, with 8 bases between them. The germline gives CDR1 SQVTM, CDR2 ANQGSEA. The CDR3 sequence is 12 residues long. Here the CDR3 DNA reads TGCAGCGTTGGTAACGGGAATCAGCCCCAGCATTTT. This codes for CSVGNGNQPQHF. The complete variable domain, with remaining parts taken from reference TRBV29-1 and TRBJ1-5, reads SAVISQKPSRDICQRGTSLTIQCQVDSQVTMMFWYRQQPGQSLTLIATANQGSEATYESGFVIDKFPISRPNLTFSTLTVSNMSPEDSSIYLCSVGNGNQPQHFGDGTRLSIL.

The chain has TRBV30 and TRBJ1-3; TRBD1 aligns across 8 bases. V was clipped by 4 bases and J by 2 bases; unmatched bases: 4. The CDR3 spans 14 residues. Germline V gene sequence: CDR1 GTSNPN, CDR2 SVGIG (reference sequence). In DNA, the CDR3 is TGTGCCTGGACCACAGGGGGAACTGGAAACACCATATATTTT. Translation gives CAWTTGGTGNTIYF.

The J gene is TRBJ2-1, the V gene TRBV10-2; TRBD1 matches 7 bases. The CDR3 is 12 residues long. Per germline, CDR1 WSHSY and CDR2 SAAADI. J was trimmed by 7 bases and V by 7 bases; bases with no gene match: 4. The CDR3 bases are TGCGCCAGCATTAGACAGGGAAATGAGCAGTTCTTC. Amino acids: CASIRQGNEQFF.

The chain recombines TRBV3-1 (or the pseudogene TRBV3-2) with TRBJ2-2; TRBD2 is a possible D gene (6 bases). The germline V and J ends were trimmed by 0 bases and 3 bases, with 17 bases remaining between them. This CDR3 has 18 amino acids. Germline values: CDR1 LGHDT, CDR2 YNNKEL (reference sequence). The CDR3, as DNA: TGTGCCAGCAGCCAAGAACTAGCCCTGGGAAGAGACACCGGGGAGCTGTTTTTT. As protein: CASSQELALGRDTGELFF.

CDR3 region: CASSSSGRSYGYTF. The CDR3 coding sequence is TGTGCCAGCAGCTCTTCCGGGAGAAGCTACGGCTACACCTTC. This chain uses TRBV5-4 with TRBJ1-2, with no clear D. This CDR3 is 14 amino acids long. Germline V lookup: CDR1 SGHNT, CDR2 YYREEE (reference sequence). V was clipped by 3 bases and J by 8 bases, with 17 bases between them.